The rows below give T cell receptor beta chains drawn from one sample of a study of blood T cell repertoires in COVID-19. Sequenced by immunoSEQ multiplex PCR; TCRdb stores in-frame clones only, minus some. The sample carries tens of thousands of clones, over 90% recorded once. Sequenced input: peripheral blood. The receptors derive from a man aged 55 to 70 with acute or convalescent COVID-19. CDR3s include the opening cysteine and the closing phenylalanine or tryptophan. A D gene is named only where the DNA matches it firmly. Expanded clones get a size class; other rows say once, few or many, or leave the size out.

d_gene: NA; len: 14; v_gene: TRBV11-3; j_gene: TRBJ2-3; abundance: once; CDR3aa: CASSLGTSTDTQYF; CDR3nt: TGTGCCAGCAGCTTAGGTACTAGCACAGATACGCAGTATTTT
d_gene: NA; len: 13; v_gene: TRBV18; j_gene: TRBJ1-6; abundance: NA; CDR3aa: CASSPERLSPLHF; CDR3nt: TGTGCCAGCTCACCGGAGCGTCTATCACCCCTCCACTTT
d_gene: TRBD1; len: 16; v_gene: TRBV5-1; j_gene: TRBJ2-3; abundance: NA; CDR3aa: CASSPGQGGLTDTQYF; CDR3nt: TGCGCCAGCAGCCCCGGACAGGGAGGATTGACAGATACGCAGTATTTT
d_gene: NA; len: 14; v_gene: TRBV19; j_gene: TRBJ2-5; abundance: NA; CDR3aa: CASSIRQTQETQYF; CDR3nt: TGTGCCAGTAGTATTAGACAGACCCAAGAGACCCAGTACTTC
d_gene: TRBD1; len: 15; v_gene: TRBV5-1; j_gene: TRBJ2-3; abundance: NA; CDR3aa: CASSWNPGQLDTQYF; CDR3nt: TGCGCCAGCAGCTGGAACCCGGGACAGCTAGATACGCAGTATTTT
d_gene: TRBD1; len: 15; v_gene: TRBV7-9; j_gene: TRBJ1-2; abundance: NA; CDR3aa: CASSPDRGGFYGYTF; CDR3nt: TGTGCCAGCAGCCCGGACAGGGGGGGATTCTATGGCTACACCTTC
d_gene: NA; len: 14; v_gene: TRBV7-8; j_gene: TRBJ1-6; abundance: NA; CDR3aa: CASKSVSWNSPLHF; CDR3nt: TGTGCCAGCAAGTCGGTTAGTTGGAATTCACCCCTCCACTTT
d_gene: NA; len: 13; v_gene: TRBV25-1; j_gene: TRBJ1-5; abundance: NA; CDR3aa: CASRGSGYQPQHF; CDR3nt: TGTGCCAGCAGGGGATCAGGGTATCAGCCCCAGCATTTT
d_gene: TRBD1; len: 16; v_gene: TRBV7-2; j_gene: TRBJ2-5; abundance: NA; CDR3aa: CASSLTGTGGWETQYF; CDR3nt: TGTGCCAGCAGTTTGACCGGGACAGGGGGTTGGGAGACCCAGTACTTC
d_gene: NA; len: 13; v_gene: TRBV11-3; j_gene: TRBJ1-6; abundance: NA; CDR3aa: CASSLQGNSPLHF; CDR3nt: TGTGCCAGCAGCTTACAGGGGAATTCACCCCTCCACTTT